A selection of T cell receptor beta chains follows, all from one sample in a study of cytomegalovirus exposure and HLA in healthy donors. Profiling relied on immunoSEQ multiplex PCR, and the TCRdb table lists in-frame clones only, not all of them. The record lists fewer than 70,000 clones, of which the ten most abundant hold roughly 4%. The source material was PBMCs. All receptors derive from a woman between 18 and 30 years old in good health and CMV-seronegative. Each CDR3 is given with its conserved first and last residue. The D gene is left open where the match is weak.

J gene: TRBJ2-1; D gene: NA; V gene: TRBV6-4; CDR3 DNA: TGTGCCAGCAGTGAGCTAGCCCTTTCTATTTACAATGAGCAGTTCTTC; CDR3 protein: CASSELALSIYNEQFF
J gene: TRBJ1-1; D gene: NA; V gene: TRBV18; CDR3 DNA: TGTGCCAGCTCATGGGACATGAACACTGAAGCTTTCTTT; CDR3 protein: CASSWDMNTEAFF
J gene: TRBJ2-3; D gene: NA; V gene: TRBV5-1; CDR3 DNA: TGCGCCAGCAGTCCAGCTGTAGTAGCATCCGCAGATACGCAGTATTTT; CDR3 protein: CASSPAVVASADTQYF
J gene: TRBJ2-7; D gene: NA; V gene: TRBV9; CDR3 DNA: TGTGCCAGCAGCTCCGGCGGGCGGCACGAGCAGTACTTC; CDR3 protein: CASSSGGRHEQYF
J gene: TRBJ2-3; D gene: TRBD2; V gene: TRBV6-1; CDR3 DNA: TGTGCCAGCGATGGGGGGGAAAGGGGAGCAGATACGCAGTATTTT; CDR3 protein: CASDGGERGADTQYF
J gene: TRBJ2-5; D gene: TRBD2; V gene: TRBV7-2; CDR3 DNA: TGTGCCAGCAGCCCCCGACTAGCGGGGGGAGAGACCCAGTACTTC; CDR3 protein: CASSPRLAGGETQYF
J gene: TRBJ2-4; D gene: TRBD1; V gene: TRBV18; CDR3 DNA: TGTGCCAGCTCTGGGACAGGGAAAAACATTCAGTACTTC; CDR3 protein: CASSGTGKNIQYF
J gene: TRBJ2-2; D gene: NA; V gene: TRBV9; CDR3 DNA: TGTGCCAGCAGCGTAGGCGGCAGCCCGACCGGGGAGCTGTTTTTT; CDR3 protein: CASSVGGSPTGELFF
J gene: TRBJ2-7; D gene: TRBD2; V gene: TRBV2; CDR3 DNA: TGTGCCATTCAAGCGGGAGGGCCTCGAGAGCAGTACTTC; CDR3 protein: CAIQAGGPREQYF
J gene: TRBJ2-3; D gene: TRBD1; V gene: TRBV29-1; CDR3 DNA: TGCAGCGTTGAGGGGTCCACAGGGGGAACAGATACGCAGTATTTT; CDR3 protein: CSVEGSTGGTDTQYF
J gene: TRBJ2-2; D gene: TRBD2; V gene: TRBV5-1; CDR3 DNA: TGCGCCAGCAGCTTACCCTCGGCGGGAGGCGCCGGGGAGCTGTTTTTT; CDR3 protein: CASSLPSAGGAGELFF
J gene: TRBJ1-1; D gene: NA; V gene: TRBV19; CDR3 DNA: TGTGCCAGTAGTATAGGTCTAGCGAACACTGAAGCTTTCTTT; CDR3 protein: CASSIGLANTEAFF
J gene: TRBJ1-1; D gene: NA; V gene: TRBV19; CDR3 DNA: TGTGCCAGTAGTAGGTCGGAGTCCCTCACTGAAGCTTTCTTT; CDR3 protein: CASSRSESLTEAFF
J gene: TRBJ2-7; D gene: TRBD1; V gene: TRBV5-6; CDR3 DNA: TGTGCCAGCAGCTCAGGACAGGGCTACGAGCAGTACTTC; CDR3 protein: CASSSGQGYEQYF
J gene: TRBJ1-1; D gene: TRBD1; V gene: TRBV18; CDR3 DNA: TGTGCCAGCTCCCTGGGGACAGGGAACACTGAAGCTTTCTTT; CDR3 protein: CASSLGTGNTEAFF
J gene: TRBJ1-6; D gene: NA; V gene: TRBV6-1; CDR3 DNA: TGTGCCAGCAGTGAATCGGTACAGAATAATTCACCCCTCCACTTT; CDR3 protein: CASSESVQNNSPLHF
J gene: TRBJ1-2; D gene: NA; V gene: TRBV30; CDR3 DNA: TGTGCCTGGAGTTGGGGAGGCACAGACCGGCACTATGGCTACACCTTC; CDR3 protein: CAWSWGGTDRHYGYTF
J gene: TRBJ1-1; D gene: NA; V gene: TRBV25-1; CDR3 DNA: TGTGCCAGCAGTGACCCAACAGTAAACACTGAAGCTTTCTTT; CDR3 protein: CASSDPTVNTEAFF
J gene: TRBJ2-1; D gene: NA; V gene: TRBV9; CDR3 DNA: TGTGCCAGCAGCGTAGCGGACAGTTACTCCTACAATGAGCAGTTCTTC; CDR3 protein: CASSVADSYSYNEQFF
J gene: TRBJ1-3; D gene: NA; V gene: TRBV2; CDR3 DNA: TGTGCCAGCAGGCCGGGAGGGAGGGGAAACACCATATATTTT; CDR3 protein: CASRPGGRGNTIYF
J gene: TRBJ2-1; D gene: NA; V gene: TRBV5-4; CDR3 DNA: TGTGCCAGCAGCTTTGGGGGCACGGAGGATGAGCAGTTCTTC; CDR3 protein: CASSFGGTEDEQFF
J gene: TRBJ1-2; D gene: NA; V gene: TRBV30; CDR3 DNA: TGTGCCGGGAGTGTACAGGCTCAGGGCCTTGTTGGCTACACCTTC; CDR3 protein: CAGSVQAQGLVGYTF
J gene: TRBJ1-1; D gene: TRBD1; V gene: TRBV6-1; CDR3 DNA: TGTGCCAGCAGTGTCGACAGGGGGCGGGTTGAAGCTTTCTTT; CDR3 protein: CASSVDRGRVEAFF
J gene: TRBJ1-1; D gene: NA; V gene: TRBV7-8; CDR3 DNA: TGTGCCAGCAGCTCAGAAGGGGGTGAAGCTTTCTTT; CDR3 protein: CASSSEGGEAFF
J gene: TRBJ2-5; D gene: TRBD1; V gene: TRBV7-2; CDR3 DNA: TGTGCCAGCAGCTTAGCAGGACAGGGAAGAGAGACCCAGTACTTC; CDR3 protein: CASSLAGQGRETQYF
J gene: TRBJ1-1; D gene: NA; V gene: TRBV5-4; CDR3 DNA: TGTGCCAGCAGCAATATGGCGGGAATGAACACTGAAGCTTTCTTT; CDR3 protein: CASSNMAGMNTEAFF
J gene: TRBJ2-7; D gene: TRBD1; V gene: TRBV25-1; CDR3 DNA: TGTGCCAGCAGTGAAGGGGCCCACAGGGGCCCCTCCTACGAGCAGTACTTC; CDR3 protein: CASSEGAHRGPSYEQYF
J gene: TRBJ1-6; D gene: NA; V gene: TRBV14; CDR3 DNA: TGTGCCAGCGCACAGGCCAATTCACCCCTCCACTTT; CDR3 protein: CASAQANSPLHF
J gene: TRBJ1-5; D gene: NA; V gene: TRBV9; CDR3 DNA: TGTGCCAGCCCGGTTAGGAGCGGGGGGCCCGATCAGCCCCAGCATTTT; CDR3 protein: CASPVRSGGPDQPQHF
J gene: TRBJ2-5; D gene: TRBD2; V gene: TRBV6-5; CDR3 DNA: TGTGCCAGCAGTTACGCAGCGGGAGGGCCTAGGGAGACCCAGTACTTC; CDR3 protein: CASSYAAGGPRETQYF
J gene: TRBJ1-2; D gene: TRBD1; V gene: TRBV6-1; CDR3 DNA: TGTGCCAGCAGCATAACAGGGGCTAACTATGGCTACACCTTC; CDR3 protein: CASSITGANYGYTF
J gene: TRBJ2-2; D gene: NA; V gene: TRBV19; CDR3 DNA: TGTGCCAGTAGGAATAGCAGGGTTGGCGGGGAGCTGTTTTTT; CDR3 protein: CASRNSRVGGELFF
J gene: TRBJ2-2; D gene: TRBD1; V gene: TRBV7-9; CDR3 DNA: TGTGCCACCTCAAACAGGGGGCCGGGAACCGGGGAGCTGTTTTTT; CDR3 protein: CATSNRGPGTGELFF
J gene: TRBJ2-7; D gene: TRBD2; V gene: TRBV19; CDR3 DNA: TGTGCCAGTAGTATGGATCTCGGACTAGCGGTATACGAGCAGTACTTC; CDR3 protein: CASSMDLGLAVYEQYF
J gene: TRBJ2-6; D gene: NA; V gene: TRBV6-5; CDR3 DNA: TGTGCCAGCAGTTACTCCGGACAGTCTGGGGCCAACGTCCTGACTTTC; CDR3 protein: CASSYSGQSGANVLTF
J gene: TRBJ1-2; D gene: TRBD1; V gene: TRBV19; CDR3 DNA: TGTGCCAGTAGTATGACAGGGCGAGGCTACACCTTC; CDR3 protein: CASSMTGRGYTF
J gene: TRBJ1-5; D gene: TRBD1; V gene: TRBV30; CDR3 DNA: TGTGCCTGGAGTGTAATTGGGACAGGGGGTCAGCCCCAGCATTTT; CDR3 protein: CAWSVIGTGGQPQHF
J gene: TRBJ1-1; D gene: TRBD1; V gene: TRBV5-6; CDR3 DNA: TGTGCCAGCAGCTTGAGGGGACAGAGGAACACTGAAGCTTTCTTT; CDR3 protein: CASSLRGQRNTEAFF
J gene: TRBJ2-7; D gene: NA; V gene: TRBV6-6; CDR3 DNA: TGTGCCAGCAGTAGTGTGTCGGGTGGTCGGGGCGAGCAGTACTTC; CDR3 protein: CASSSVSGGRGEQYF
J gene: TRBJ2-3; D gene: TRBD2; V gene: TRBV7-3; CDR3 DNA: TGTGCCAGCGGCTTTGGCGGGAGCTTGAGCGCAGATACGCAGTATTTT; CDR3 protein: CASGFGGSLSADTQYF
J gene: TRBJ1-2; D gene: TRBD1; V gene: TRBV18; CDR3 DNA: TGTGCCAGCTCACCACTGGACAGGGACTATGGCTACACCTTC; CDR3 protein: CASSPLDRDYGYTF
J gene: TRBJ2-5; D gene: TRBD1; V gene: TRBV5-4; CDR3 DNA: TGTGCCAGCAGACCGGGACAGGGCCAAGAGACCCAGTACTTC; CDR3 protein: CASRPGQGQETQYF
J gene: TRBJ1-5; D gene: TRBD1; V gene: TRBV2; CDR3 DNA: TGTGCCAGCAGTGGCCGGGACAGGGTTTCCAATCAGCCCCAGCATTTT; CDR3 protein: CASSGRDRVSNQPQHF
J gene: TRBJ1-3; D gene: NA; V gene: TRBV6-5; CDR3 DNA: TGTGCCAGCAGTCGGACTGTTGACTCTGGAAACACCATATATTTT; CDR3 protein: CASSRTVDSGNTIYF
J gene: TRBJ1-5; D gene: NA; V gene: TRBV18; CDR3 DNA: TGTGCCAGCTCACCGAGGGAGTCCAATGAGCCCCAGCATTTT; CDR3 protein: CASSPRESNEPQHF
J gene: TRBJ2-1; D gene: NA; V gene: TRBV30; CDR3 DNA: TGTGCCTGGAGTCCCGGGGATGGCGGACCGTTCTTC; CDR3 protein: CAWSPGDGGPFF
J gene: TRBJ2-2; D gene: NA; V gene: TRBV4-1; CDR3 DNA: TGCGCCAGCAGCCAAGGGACCTACAGGACGAACGGGGAGCTGTTTTTT; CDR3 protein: CASSQGTYRTNGELFF
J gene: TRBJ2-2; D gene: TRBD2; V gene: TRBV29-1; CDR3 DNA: TGCAGCGTTGAAGTAACCACTAGCGGGAGGCCCACCGGTGGGCTGTTTTTT; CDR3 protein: CSVEVTTSGRPTGGLFF
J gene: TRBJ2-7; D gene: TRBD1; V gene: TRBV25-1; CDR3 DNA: TGTGCCAGCAGTGAGGGACAGGAGACCTACGAGCAGTACTTC; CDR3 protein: CASSEGQETYEQYF
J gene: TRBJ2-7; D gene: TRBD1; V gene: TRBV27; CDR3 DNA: TGTGCCAGCAGTTTATCAGGACAGGGCGGCTCCTACGAGCAGTACTTC; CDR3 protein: CASSLSGQGGSYEQYF
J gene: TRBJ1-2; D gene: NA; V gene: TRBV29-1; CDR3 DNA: TGCAGCGTTGATTTCACTAACTATGGCTACACCTTC; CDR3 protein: CSVDFTNYGYTF
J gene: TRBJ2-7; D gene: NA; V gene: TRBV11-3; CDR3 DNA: TGTGCCAGCAGCTTAGGGCGTGGGCCCGGATACGAGCAGTACTTC; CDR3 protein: CASSLGRGPGYEQYF
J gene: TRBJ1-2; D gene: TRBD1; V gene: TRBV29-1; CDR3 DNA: TGCAGCGTCACGACAGGGATAGGCTACACCTTC; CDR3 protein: CSVTTGIGYTF
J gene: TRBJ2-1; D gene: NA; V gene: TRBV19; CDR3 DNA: TGTGCCAGTAGCTTGGGCCCGGAGGGCAATGAGCAGTTCTTC; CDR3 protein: CASSLGPEGNEQFF
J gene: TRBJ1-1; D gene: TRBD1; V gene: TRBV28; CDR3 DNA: TGTGCCAGCAGGGGACAGGCCCTTAACACTGAAGCTTTCTTT; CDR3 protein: CASRGQALNTEAFF
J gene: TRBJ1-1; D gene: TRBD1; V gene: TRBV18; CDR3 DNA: TGTGCCAGCTCACCCGGAGACAGGGGGCCGGCTGAAGCTTTCTTT; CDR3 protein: CASSPGDRGPAEAFF